The T cell receptor (beta chain) under discussion was sequenced for a study of blood T cell repertoires in COVID-19. The V and J ends lost 2 bases and 2 bases, in that order; junction bases with no gene match: 9. The V gene's germline CDR1 is LGHNA and CDR2 YNFKEQ. The length of the CDR3 is 17 residues. Sequenced by immunoSEQ multiplex PCR; TCRdb stores in-frame clones only, minus some. The sample consists of about 42,000 clones, about 90% of them appearing once. This chain connects TRBV4-2 to TRBJ2-5; TRBD2 agrees at 9 bases. Sequences were obtained from peripheral blood. The TCR was taken from a woman older than 75 in a cohort sampled during active or convalescent COVID-19. Here the CDR3 reads CASSQSSGLAEQETQYF. The CDR3 coding sequence is TGTGCCAGCAGCCAATCCTCGGGACTAGCAGAACAAGAGACCCAGTACTTC.